The 14 T cell receptor beta chains reported below all come from one sample, sequenced in a study of cytomegalovirus exposure and HLA in healthy donors (dated by TCRdb to 2016 to 2017). Libraries were built with the immunoSEQ multiplex PCR assay. A mixture of 60 forward primers for TCR Vbeta segments and 13 reverse primers for TCR Jbeta segments was used in the multiplex PCR. TCRdb mirrors the immuneACCESS table, restricted to in-frame sequences. Some clones are absent from its copies; in checked studies, under half trace to an unresolved V gene, and the reason for the others is unknown. The sample data list about 210,000 clones, and more than 70% of these were observed just once. Clones ranked in the top ten supply about 0.47% of the sample. Source material: PBMCs. These receptor sequences come from a boy aged 5-17 years in good health and CMV-seronegative.

A single count supports this clone. This chain connects TRBV19 to TRBJ1-5; 7 bases are shared with TRBD1. V trimming: 1 base; J trimming: 4 bases; junction bases outside the gene matches: 4. Germline V gene sequence: CDR1 LNHDA, CDR2 SQIVND (reference sequence). This CDR3 comprises 15 residues. The CDR3 DNA reads as TGTGCCAGTAGTATAGGAAAACAGGGGAATCAGCCCCAGCATTTT. This translates into CASSIGKQGNQPQHF. The full variable domain, in which reference TRBV19 and TRBJ1-5 provide the parts outside the CDR3, is DGGITQSPKYLFRKEGQNVTLSCEQNLNHDAMYWYRQDPGQGLRLIYYSQIVNDFQKGDIAEGYSVSREKKESFPLTVTSAQKNPTAFYLCASSIGKQGNQPQHFGDGTRLSIL.

The J gene is TRBJ2-7, the V gene TRBV30; no firm D call. V was clipped by 2 bases and J by 6 bases, with 17 bases between them. In germline, CDR1 is GTSNPN, CDR2 SVGIG (reference sequence). The CDR3 consists of 14 residues. Written as DNA, the CDR3 is TGTGCCTGGAGTTCGGTAGCTAGTATCTCCGAGCAGTACTTC. This sequence encodes CAWSSVASISEQYF.

The rearrangement uses TRBV2 and TRBJ2-7, with D possibly being TRBD2 (5 bases). This CDR3 has 14 amino acids. Deletions cut 6 bases from V and 1 base from J, with 13 bases between. CDR1 and CDR2 (germline): SNHLY, FYNNEI. In nucleotides, the CDR3 is TGTGCCAGCAGGGGCGAACTAGTTTCCTACGAGCAGTACTTC. As protein: CASRGELVSYEQYF.

The chain combines TRBV15 with TRBJ1-2, with a weak D call TRBD1 (6 bases). Germline V gene data show CDR1 as LNHNV and CDR2 as YYDKDF (reference sequence). V lost 2 bases, J lost 8 bases, and 18 bases lay in between. This CDR3 contains 15 residues. The CDR3 DNA is TGTGCCACCAGCAGATATATACAGGGATCTAACGGCTACACCTTC. This gives the protein CATSRYIQGSNGYTF.

V is TRBV4-1 and J is TRBJ1-1, with TRBD1 matching 7 bases. V lost 8 bases to trimming and J lost 0 bases; unmatched junction nucleotides: 3. This CDR3 is 13 amino acids long. In germline, CDR1 is MGHRA, CDR2 YSYEKL. The DNA of the CDR3 is TGCGCCAGCCGAGGGGGCATGAACACTGAAGCTTTCTTT. Protein sequence: CASRGGMNTEAFF.

The rearrangement uses TRBV29-1 and TRBJ2-5, with D possibly matching TRBD1 (6 bases). Germline values: CDR1 SQVTM, CDR2 ANQGSEA. This CDR3 region has 14 residues. V was trimmed by 4 bases and J by 5 bases, leaving 17 bases between them. CDR3 nucleotides: TGCAGCGTTGTGGACAGTACCTCATGGGAGACCCAGTACTTC. Translating it yields CSVVDSTSWETQYF.

This chain joins TRBV5-4 and TRBJ2-6; 7 nucleotides line up with TRBD1. The J segment lost 0 bases and the V segment lost 0 bases, leaving 6 bases of the junction unmatched. Germline lookup yields CDR1 SGHNT and CDR2 YYREEE (reference sequence). The CDR3 covers 18 residues. CDR3 sequence reads: CASSLGTGYNSGANVLTF. The CDR3 bases are TGTGCCAGCAGCTTGGGGACAGGATACAACTCTGGGGCCAACGTCCTGACTTTC.

The rearrangement joins TRBV7-2 to TRBJ2-7, with 7 bases identical to TRBD2. Trimming cost V 4 bases and J 2 bases; bases outside gene matches: 2. Germline-derived CDR1 and CDR2 are SGHTA and FQGNSA. The CDR3 extends over 13 amino acids. DNA of the CDR3: TGTGCCAGCAGCTGGGAGGGTCCCTACGAGCAGTACTTC. This translates into CASSWEGPYEQYF. The complete variable domain, with remaining parts taken from reference TRBV7-2 and TRBJ2-7, reads GAGVSQSPSNKVTEKGKDVELRCDPISGHTALYWYRQSLGQGLEFLIYFQGNSAPDKSGLPSDRFSAERTGGSVSTLTIQRTQQEDSAVYLCASSWEGPYEQYFGPGTRLTVT.

This chain links TRBV10-3 with TRBJ1-4; 7 bases align to TRBD1. CDR1 is ENHRY and CDR2 is SYGVKD in the germline V gene. The junction had 8 bases not matched to a gene; V was cut back by 0 bases and J by 7 bases. The CDR3 runs to 16 residues. CDR3: CAISESGEGAREKLFF. The CDR3 coding sequence is TGTGCCATCAGTGAGTCGGGTGAGGGGGCGCGTGAAAAACTGTTTTTT.

This clone was seen more than once but under ten times. The chain is built from TRBV5-1 and TRBJ1-1; D unclear. CDR1 and CDR2 from the germline V gene are SGHRS and YFSETQ. Between the trimmed V and J ends, which lost 2 bases and 2 bases, there was a span of 7 bases. This CDR3 comprises 13 residues. The CDR3 sequence is CASSLNTNTEAFF. CDR3 in DNA: TGCGCCAGCAGCTTAAATACTAACACTGAAGCTTTCTTT.

The genes are TRBV13 and TRBJ2-3; 8 bases are a match to TRBD1. CDR1 is PRHDT, CDR2 FYEKMQ, per germline (reference sequence). This CDR3 is built from 16 residues. Trimming at V came to 5 bases and at J to 3 bases, leaving 10 bases not matched to a gene. Written as DNA, the CDR3 is TGTGCCAGCAGCGGCAGGGGGCGCCTTGGAACAGATACGCAGTATTTT. Amino acids: CASSGRGRLGTDTQYF.

The chain couples TRBV7-9 to TRBJ1-2; D is unclear. The CDR3 length is 17 residues. Germline CDR1 and CDR2: SEHNR and FQNEAQ (reference sequence). The germline V and J ends were trimmed by 0 bases and 3 bases, with 17 bases remaining between them. The CDR3 DNA reads as TGTGCCAGCAGCTTAGCGGAAGGGAGGGAACCTTACTATGGCTACACCTTC. Its translation: CASSLAEGREPYYGYTF.

The V gene is TRBV7-9, the J gene TRBJ1-1, with D unclear. The V and J ends lost 6 bases and 3 bases respectively, with 11 bases between them. The CDR3 has 13 residues. The V gene's germline CDR1 is SEHNR and CDR2 FQNEAQ (reference sequence). DNA for the CDR3: TGTGCCAGCAGGTTCACAGTCGACACTGAAGCTTTCTTT. The encoded protein is CASRFTVDTEAFF. Full variable domain (remainder filled in from reference TRBV7-9 and TRBJ1-1): DTGVSQNPRHKITKRGQNVTFRCDPISEHNRLYWYRQTLGQGPEFLTYFQNEAQLEKSRLLSDRFSAERPKGSFSTLEIQRTEQGDSAMYLCASRFTVDTEAFFGQGTRLTVV.

The V call is TRBV5-5, the J call TRBJ2-5; possible D gene TRBD2, 6 bases. The V gene's germline CDR1 is SGHKS and CDR2 YYEKEE (reference sequence). Trimming stripped 0 bases from V and 5 bases from J, with 8 bases between. This CDR3 is built from 13 residues. The CDR3 reads CASSLASGETQYF. DNA of the CDR3: TGTGCCAGCAGCTTGGCCAGCGGGGAGACCCAGTACTTC.